This T cell receptor (beta chain) was sequenced for a study of blood T cell repertoires in COVID-19. The V gene's germline CDR1 is LNHDA and CDR2 SQIVND (reference sequence). The V gene end was trimmed by 3 bases and the J gene end by 2 bases; junction bases not matched to a gene: 6. The CDR3 extends over 16 amino acids. Seattle participants joined during active infection and were tracked over time. Only a few counts were recorded for this clone. Measured with immunoSEQ multiplex PCR; TCRdb has only the in-frame clones, and not every one. Of under 150,000 clones in the sample, 70% to 90% were seen once.

The source material was peripheral blood. The chain has TRBV19 and TRBJ2-3; TRBD2 matches 9 bases. This TCR derives from a woman in her sixties with COVID-19, enrolled during active disease. The CDR3 DNA sequence: TGTGCCAGTAGTATTTGGCCTAGCGGGGCCACAGATACGCAGTATTTT. The encoded protein is CASSIWPSGATDTQYF.